This T cell receptor (beta chain) emerged from a study of shared clonotypes between healthy human individuals. Study observations and caveats: The study found 4.5% to 5% of naive CD4 clonotypes shared across a handful of donors. Limited genetic and exposure-history diversity came from having few donors.

Points on this clone: Its antigen is not identified.

Trimming removed 4 bases from V and 3 bases from J; junction bases left unmatched: 4. CDR1 SGDLS and CDR2 YYNGEE come from the germline V gene. There are 14 residues in the CDR3. Using immunoSEQ multiplex PCR, the repertoire was profiled, and TCRdb retains in-frame clones only, with some absent. This table has 2 million to 2.5 million clones, around 95% appearing once. The sample was naive CD4+ T cells sorted from blood. Subset given: CD45RA+ positively selected. The origin of this receptor is a young man in good health. The chain recombines TRBV9 with TRBJ2-1; 7 bases are a match to TRBD1. CDR3 coding DNA: TGTGCCAGCAGCATTGGGACAGTCTACAATGAGCAGTTCTTC. Amino acids: CASSIGTVYNEQFF. Supplemented by reference TRBV9 and TRBJ2-1, the full variable domain reads DSGVTQTPKHLITATGQRVTLRCSPRSGDLSVYWYQQSLDQGLQFLIQYYNGEERAKGNILERFSAQQFPDLHSELNLSSLELGDSALYFCASSIGTVYNEQFFGPGTRLTVL.